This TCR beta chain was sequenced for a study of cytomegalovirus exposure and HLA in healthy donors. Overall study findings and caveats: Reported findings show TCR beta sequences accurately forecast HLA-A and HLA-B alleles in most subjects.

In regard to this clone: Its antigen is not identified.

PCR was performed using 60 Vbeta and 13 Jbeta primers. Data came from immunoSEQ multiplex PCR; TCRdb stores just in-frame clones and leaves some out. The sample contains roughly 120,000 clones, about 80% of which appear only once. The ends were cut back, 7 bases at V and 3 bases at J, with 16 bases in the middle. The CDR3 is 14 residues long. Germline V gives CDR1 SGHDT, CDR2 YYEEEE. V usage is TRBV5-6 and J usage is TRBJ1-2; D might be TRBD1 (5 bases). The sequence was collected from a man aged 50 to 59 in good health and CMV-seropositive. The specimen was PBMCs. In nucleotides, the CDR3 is TGTGCCAGCCGGACACTCTCCCGGGACTATGGCTACACCTTC. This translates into CASRTLSRDYGYTF.